Each of the 19 T cell receptor beta chains below was sequenced from the same sample in a study of cytomegalovirus exposure and HLA in healthy donors. In the PCR, 60 Vbeta and 13 Jbeta primers were used. Produced via immunoSEQ multiplex PCR; TCRdb's table is partial and in-frame only. Its table records about 200,000 clones. The sequenced material came from PBMCs. The receptors shown here come from a boy aged 5-17 years in good health and CMV-seronegative.

This chain links TRBV11-3 with TRBJ2-5, with 11 bases identical to TRBD2. The DNA matches TRBJ2-7 better at its end, which makes the J call doubtful. CDR3 length equals 17 residues. Per the germline V gene, CDR1 is SGHNT and CDR2 is YENEEA. The CDR3 sequence is CASSLGGTSGNSYEQYF. CDR3 sequence (DNA): TGTGCCAGCAGCTTAGGGGGGACTAGCGGCAACTCCTACGAGCAGTACTTC.

This chain joins TRBV6-6 and TRBJ2-5; the match to TRBD2 covers 9 bases. Germline CDR1 reads MNHNY; CDR2 reads SVGAGI (reference sequence). The CDR3 extends over 16 amino acids. V dropped 0 bases and J dropped 6; count of bases not matched to a gene: 8. CDR3 amino acids: CASSYSRLAGPKTQYF. CDR3 bases: TGTGCCAGCAGTTACTCCCGCCTAGCGGGGCCAAAGACCCAGTACTTC.

V is TRBV6-1 and J is TRBJ2-7, with D perhaps TRBD1 (6 bases). Per the germline V gene, CDR1 is MNHNS and CDR2 is SASEGT. The CDR3 totals 14 residues. Trimming stripped 7 bases from V and 5 bases from J, with 18 bases between. For the CDR3, the DNA is TGTGCCAGCACCCAAACCGGGGACATCGACGAGCAGTACTTC. It translates to CASTQTGDIDEQYF.

The CDR3 DNA reads TGTGCCAGCAGACCTGGGGGGCGGGGGGTGAGGGTAGATACGCAGTATTTT. It is translated as CASRPGGRGVRVDTQYF. The chain has TRBV28 and TRBJ2-3, with 8 bases aligning to TRBD2. CDR3 size: 17 residues. Per the germline V gene, CDR1 is MDHEN and CDR2 is SYDVKM. The junction had 16 bases not matched to a gene; V was cut back by 6 bases and J by 5 bases.

This chain connects TRBV4-1 to TRBJ2-2; perhaps TRBD1 as D (6 bases). V was trimmed by 2 bases and J by 6 bases, leaving 19 bases between them. The CDR3 covers 17 residues. Per germline, CDR1 MGHRA and CDR2 YSYEKL. CDR3: CASSQSRPRGRAGELFF. The CDR3 bases are TGCGCCAGCAGCCAAAGCCGTCCCAGGGGAAGGGCCGGGGAGCTGTTTTTT.

The V call is TRBV25-1, the J call TRBJ2-7; D perhaps matches TRBD1 (5 bases). The CDR3 runs to 12 residues. V lost 10 bases, J lost 3 bases, and 13 bases lay in between. Germline V gene lookup returns CDR1 MGHDK and CDR2 SYGVNS. In nucleotides, the CDR3 is TGTGCCACGTCAGGGCTGAGCTACGAGCAGTACTTC. Encoded protein: CATSGLSYEQYF.

The rearrangement links TRBV2 to TRBJ1-1; TRBD1 matches 12 bases. The CDR3 consists of 19 residues. Germline V gene lookup returns CDR1 SNHLY and CDR2 FYNNEI. After removal of 6 bases from V and 1 base from J, the junction contained 15 bases not matched to a gene. The CDR3 bases are TGTGCCAGCAGCAATTCACCGGGGACAGGGGGCGAAAAGAACACTGAAGCTTTCTTT. This encodes CASSNSPGTGGEKNTEAFF.

This chain connects TRBV11-2 to TRBJ2-2, with D possibly being TRBD2 (6 bases). The V and J ends lost 5 bases and 4 bases respectively, with 8 bases between them. Germline V gives CDR1 SGHAT, CDR2 FQNNGV. The CDR3 sequence is 13 residues long. The CDR3 protein is CASSPGVTGELFF. The CDR3 DNA is TGTGCCAGCAGCCCGGGGGTCACCGGGGAGCTGTTTTTT.

V gene TRBV7-6 combines with J gene TRBJ1-6; 9 bases are a match to TRBD1. Germline loops: CDR1 SGHVS, CDR2 FNYEAQ. This CDR3 is built from 19 residues. V was pared by 5 bases and J by 1 base, with 12 bases of the junction left unmatched. The CDR3 loop reads CASSPRTGDFPSYNSPLHF. The CDR3 DNA is TGTGCCAGCAGCCCAAGGACAGGGGATTTTCCGTCCTATAATTCACCCCTCCACTTT.

As to this clone: One junction end does not reproduce the germline sequence, and a read error may be involved. This sample also contains other DNA sequences that code for the same CDR3. The chain recombines TRBV5-1 with TRBJ2-2; D perhaps matches TRBD2 (6 bases). The CDR3 consists of 14 residues. The germline V gene encodes CDR1 SGHRS and CDR2 YFSETQ. CDR3 DNA: TGCGCCAGCAGCCCCAGGGCGGGGACCGGGGAGTTGTTTTTT. Its translation is CASSPRAGTGELFF.

The V call is TRBV5-6, the J call TRBJ2-7, with D perhaps TRBD2 (7 bases). The V end lost 2 bases, the J end lost 7 bases, and 16 bases lay between the germline ends. Germline CDR1 is SGHDT and CDR2 is YYEEEE. This CDR3 region has 14 residues. CDR3 in DNA: TGTGCCAGCAGCTTAGCGGGGACACTGGAGGAGCAGTACTTC. It is translated as CASSLAGTLEEQYF.

The chain is built from TRBV5-1 and TRBJ2-1; 10 nucleotides match TRBD1. Germline V gene lookup returns CDR1 SGHRS and CDR2 YFSETQ. The CDR3 loop spans 17 amino acids. After removal of 1 base from V and 5 bases from J, the junction contained 9 bases not matched to a gene. The CDR3 is CASSLRQGASYDNEQFF. As DNA, the CDR3 is TGCGCCAGCAGCTTGAGACAGGGGGCTTCGTACGACAATGAGCAGTTCTTC.

The chain carries TRBV7-9 and TRBJ1-1; no clear D gene. The CDR3 runs 14 residues. CDR1 and CDR2 from the germline V gene are SEHNR and FQNEAQ (reference sequence). The V end lost 1 base, the J end lost 4 bases, and 10 bases lay between the germline ends. Here the CDR3 DNA reads TGTGCCAGCAGCTTAGGCCAGGAGGGCACTGAAGCTTTCTTT. Translation gives CASSLGQEGTEAFF. Full variable domain (missing parts from reference TRBV7-9 and TRBJ1-1): DTGVSQNPRHKITKRGQNVTFRCDPISEHNRLYWYRQTLGQGPEFLTYFQNEAQLEKSRLLSDRFSAERPKGSFSTLEIQRTEQGDSAMYLCASSLGQEGTEAFFGQGTRLTVV.

The rearrangement links TRBV19 to TRBJ2-2; the D gene is possibly TRBD2 (5 bases). V was shortened by 1 base and J by 7 bases, with 10 bases between the two germline ends. The CDR3 totals 14 residues. Germline CDR1 and CDR2: LNHDA and SQIVND (reference sequence). In DNA, the CDR3 is TGTGCCAGTAGTATAGGGAGGATGTACGGGGAGCTGTTTTTT. Encoded protein: CASSIGRMYGELFF. Variable domain in full (rest from reference TRBV19 and TRBJ2-2): DGGITQSPKYLFRKEGQNVTLSCEQNLNHDAMYWYRQDPGQGLRLIYYSQIVNDFQKGDIAEGYSVSREKKESFPLTVTSAQKNPTAFYLCASSIGRMYGELFFGEGSRLTVL.

This rearrangement joins TRBV4-2 to TRBJ2-5, with TRBD2 as a possible D gene (5 bases). Germline V CDR1 and CDR2: LGHNA, YNFKEQ. CDR3 length: 18 residues. The V end was cut by 2 bases, the J end by 1 base, with 20 bases between. Here the CDR3 reads CASSQSPARETPQETQYF. The CDR3 DNA reads as TGTGCCAGCAGCCAATCCCCGGCGAGGGAGACTCCCCAAGAGACCCAGTACTTC.

The rearrangement uses TRBV5-1 and TRBJ1-1; no firm D call. CDR3 length: 13 residues. The V gene's germline CDR1 is SGHRS and CDR2 YFSETQ. V gave up 0 bases and J gave up 3 bases, with 6 bases separating them. The CDR3 sequence: CASSLAGDTEAFF. In DNA, the CDR3 is TGCGCCAGCAGCTTGGCCGGGGACACTGAAGCTTTCTTT.

The chain is built from TRBV2 and TRBJ2-2; D not certain. V lost 1 base to trimming and J lost 4 bases, with 10 bases between them. In germline, CDR1 is SNHLY, CDR2 FYNNEI. The CDR3 is 15 residues long. The CDR3 nucleotides are TGTGCCAGCAGTGAAGTTCCAGTAAGCACCGGGGAGCTGTTTTTT. The encoded protein is CASSEVPVSTGELFF. Looking up the rest from reference TRBV2 and TRBJ2-2 gives the full variable domain: EPEVTQTPSHQVTQMGQEVILRCVPISNHLYFYWYRQILGQKVEFLVSFYNNEISEKSEIFDDQFSVERPDGSNFTLKIRSTKLEDSAMYFCASSEVPVSTGELFFGEGSRLTVL.

The J gene is TRBJ2-7, the V gene TRBV5-1; 7 bases map to TRBD1. CDR1 and CDR2 (germline): SGHRS, YFSETQ. The length of the CDR3 is 15 residues. V dropped 4 bases and J dropped 4; count of bases not matched to a gene: 11. The CDR3 is CASSPDRALAYEQYF. The CDR3 coding sequence is TGCGCCAGCAGCCCCGACAGGGCGTTAGCGTACGAGCAGTACTTC.

The chain is built from TRBV7-9 and TRBJ1-2, with D perhaps matching TRBD1 (5 bases). V shed 5 bases and J shed 2 bases, with 15 bases lying between them. The CDR3 is made up of 15 amino acids. In germline, CDR1 is SEHNR, CDR2 FQNEAQ (reference sequence). The CDR3 spells CASSPGSRGNYGYTF. The CDR3 nucleotides are TGTGCCAGCAGCCCCGGTTCCCGGGGGAACTATGGCTACACCTTC.